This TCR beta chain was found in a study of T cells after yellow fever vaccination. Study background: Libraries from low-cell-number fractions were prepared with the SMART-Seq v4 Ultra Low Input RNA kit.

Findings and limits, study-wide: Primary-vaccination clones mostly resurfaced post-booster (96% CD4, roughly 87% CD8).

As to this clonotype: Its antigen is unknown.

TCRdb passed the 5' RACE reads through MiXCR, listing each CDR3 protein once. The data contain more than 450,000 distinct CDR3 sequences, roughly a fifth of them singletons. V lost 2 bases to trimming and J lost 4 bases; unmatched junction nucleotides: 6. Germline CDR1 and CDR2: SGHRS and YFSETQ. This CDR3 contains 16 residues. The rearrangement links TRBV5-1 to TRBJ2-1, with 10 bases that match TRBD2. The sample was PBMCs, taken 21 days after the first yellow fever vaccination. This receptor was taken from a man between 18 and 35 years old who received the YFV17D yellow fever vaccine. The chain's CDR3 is CASSFVPAGGYNEQFF. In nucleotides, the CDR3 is TGCGCCAGCAGCTTTGTTCCAGCGGGGGGGTACAATGAGCAGTTCTTC.